This T cell receptor (beta chain) appears in the sequencing data of a study of blood T cell repertoires in COVID-19. For the study at large: Italy, Spain and the United States were the sources of the convalescent and acute COVID-19 samples. Sample material is recorded as cDNA or gDNA derived from T cells, B-cell-depleted T cells, or PBMCs.

As originally analysed: Amplification of reference gene primers was used by the study to estimate nucleated cell counts. Some clones are missing from TCRdb's copy, which holds only in-frame ones; the method was immunoSEQ multiplex PCR. D and trimming come from the DNA, and the V and J calls and clone size come from that table. The repertoire consists of 200,000 to 300,000 clones, with approximately 90% occurring once and the leading ten covering approximately 2.3%. Everyone who took part was roughly 18 to 100 years old, and they came from 20 to 25 US areas. The sequenced material came from PBMCs or T cells enriched from blood (not recorded which). This TCR derives from a woman aged 40-49 years with acute COVID-19.

DNA for the CDR3: TGCAGCGCCGCCCGGGGTTCCGAGCAGTACGTC. Amino acids: CSAARGSEQYV. This chain links TRBV29-1 with TRBJ2-7; possibly TRBD2 for D (5 bases). The CDR3 spans 11 residues. Trimming shortened V by 7 bases and J by 6 bases, and 13 bases separated the two germline ends. CDR1 SQVTM and CDR2 ANQGSEA come from the germline V gene.